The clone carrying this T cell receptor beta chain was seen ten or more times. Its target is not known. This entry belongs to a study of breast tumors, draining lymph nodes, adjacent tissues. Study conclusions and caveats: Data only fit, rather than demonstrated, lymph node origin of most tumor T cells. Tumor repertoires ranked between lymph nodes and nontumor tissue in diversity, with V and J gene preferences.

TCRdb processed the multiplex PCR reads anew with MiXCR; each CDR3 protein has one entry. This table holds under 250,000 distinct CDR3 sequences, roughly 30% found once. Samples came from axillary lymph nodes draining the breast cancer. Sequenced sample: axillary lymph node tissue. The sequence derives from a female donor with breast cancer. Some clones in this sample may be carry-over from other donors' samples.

This CDR3 is CASRRLAGGRGANVLTF. The DNA of the CDR3 is TGTGCCAGTAGGAGGTTAGCGGGAGGGCGAGGGGCCAACGTCCTGACTTTC. This chain links TRBV19 with TRBJ2-6, with 11 positions matching TRBD2. V was clipped by 6 bases and J by 4 bases; unmatched bases: 8. This CDR3 comprises 17 residues. CDR1 and CDR2 (germline): LNHDA, SQIVND (reference sequence).